The source of this TCR beta chain is a study of human T cells and chemical hapten exposure (dated by TCRdb to the early 2020s). Concerning the study at large: For sensitization, 2% DPC in acetone was applied to an approximately 2 cm by approximately 2 cm area of upper inner arm skin. Patients additionally received weekly therapeutic DPC doses to the scalp throughout the roughly 24-week study period. Patch testing on the upper back used Finn chambers containing 0.01% DPC, with scoring done after 6 days according to International Contact Dermatitis Research Group standards. Alopecia areata with under or over 50% scalp involvement, alopecia totalis and alopecia universalis were represented in the patient cohort, which was mostly female. Libraries were combined into a pool for sequencing, and differences in TCR yield between samples came mainly from small differences in library volumes within the pool. This study followed changes in the peripheral blood TCR repertoire in vivo during primary and secondary sensitization of alopecia patients to the hapten diphenylcyclopropenone (DPC). Patient blood was sampled pre-sensitization (week 0) and at 2, 6 and about 24 weeks after DPC sensitization. Blood for TCR sequencing was provided by twenty-nine alopecia patients at one to four time points (pre-sensitization, 2, 6 and 24 weeks). The study at large found these results: Because all patients had alopecia, a presumed autoimmune disease, the immune response of the patients might differ from that of healthy individuals. Patch test score was positively correlated with the number of PT1 expanded TCRs, with significance at thresholds 8, 16 and 32 but not at 4. Expanded TCRs formed significantly more large CDR3 similarity clusters than pre-sensitization or healthy control sets, consistent with antigen-driven responses. After repeated subsampling, the strength of the expansion versus patch-test correlation and the threshold at which it became significant changed. DPC sensitization did not change the number of TCRs with a frequency above 1 in 1000, and there was no evidence of changes in global repertoire structure.

Taken with the paper, the label for time point translates to: pre-sensitization, week 0. The treatment or condition label, read with the paper, signifies: therapeutic diphenylcyclopropenone sensitization with weekly scalp DPC. At every patch-test visit, the blood draw took place before the patch test was put on. Eligible patients were aged 18 to 70, diagnosed with alopecia, deemed suitable for DPC therapy, and excluded if pregnant. Total RNA was extracted from unfractionated whole blood collected in Tempus Blood RNA tubes. Trimming leaves V shorter by 5 bases and J shorter by 0 bases, with the junction holding 6 bases beyond the gene matches. The CDR3 starts with the cysteine, ends with the phenylalanine, and has 15 residues. Only the CDR3 DNA stays, 45 bases, in frame from base 1. Reading the germline V gene gives CDR1 SNHLY and CDR2 FYNNEI. This clonotype was detected many times. No antigen is known for it. Within one base of it there is no much larger clone, and no base qualities were kept.

The receptor library was made with RACE. For sequencing, a NextSeq 500 was employed. During library preparation, unique molecular identifiers were attached to individual cDNA molecules so that TCRs could be counted quantitatively and reproducibly. Both TCR alpha and TCR beta chains were sequenced from each blood RNA sample. The authors' pipeline ran thus. Samples had a median of about 96,000 TCRs, with a range from roughly 23,224 to 750,000. V, J and CDR3 annotation of the TCR reads was carried out using the Decombinator software suite. For the PS versus PT1 abundance plots, all samples were subsampled to the same number of TCRs (28,000). TCRs were defined as expanded if absent before sensitization and observed at least eight times at the 2-week time point. The raw public data were reprocessed by TCRdb itself: fastp quality trimming at Q25, MiXCR clonotype calling, in-frame beta chains only. Entries that share a CDR3 protein sequence are merged under the most common genes and DNA. None of the V and J calls come from the authors' own analysis; TCRdb made them. The sample has tens of thousands of distinct CDR3 sequences on record, roughly 8.8% of them singletons. In total, the top ten clones hold around 3.6% of the sample.

The clonotype was recovered from a woman aged 40 to 50 with alopecia areata. Some clones in this sample may be carry-over from other donors' samples. The input for sequencing was whole blood, taken in connection with sensitization to the hapten diphenylcyclopropenone (DPC). This sequence uses TRBV2 and TRBJ2-5; TRBD1 aligns with 7 central bases. The CDR3 is CASSPGTAYQETQYF. The sequenced DNA: TGTGCCAGCAGTCCCGGGACAGCCTACCAAGAGACCCAGTACTTC.